This TCR beta chain is from a study of T cells after yellow fever vaccination. In TCRdb, the 5' RACE reads were re-called with MiXCR into one record per CDR3 protein. This table has 450,000 to 600,000 distinct CDR3 sequences, approximately 13% appearing once. CDR1 is LGHNA, CDR2 YSLEER, per germline. The V gene end was trimmed by 4 bases and the J gene end by 7 bases; junction bases not matched to a gene: 9. The CDR3 covers 15 residues. The sample in question was PBMCs, obtained on the day of the yellow fever booster vaccination. This receptor was obtained from a man aged 30-40 years who received the YFV17D yellow fever vaccine. This chain joins TRBV4-3 and TRBJ1-2, with 10 positions matching TRBD1. This CDR3 is CASSRGTGEFTGYTF. Written as DNA, the CDR3 is TGCGCCAGCAGCCGTGGGACAGGGGAGTTTACTGGCTACACCTTC.